Shown below are 25 T cell receptor beta chains from a single sample sequenced in a study of CD4+ T cells in melanoma. Assay used: immunoSEQ multiplex PCR; TCRdb lists only in-frame clones, some missing. The sample lists around 100,000 clones, roughly 90% occurring once. Specimen: peripheral blood. The receptors stem from a human donor with melanoma.

V usage is TRBV28 and J usage is TRBJ1-6; no clear D gene. CDR3 length equals 14 residues. The germline V and J ends were trimmed by 2 bases and 7 bases, with 9 bases remaining between them. The germline V gene encodes CDR1 MDHEN and CDR2 SYDVKM. CDR3 coding DNA: TGTGCCAGCAGTTTACAAGCGGGGAATTCACCCCTCCACTTT. Encoded protein: CASSLQAGNSPLHF.

The chain has TRBV11-2 and TRBJ2-3, with TRBD2 identical over 11 bases. The germline CDR1 and CDR2 sequences are SGHAT and FQNNGV. Unmatched junction bases numbered 8, after V lost 3 bases and J lost 0 bases. CDR3 length equals 18 residues. CDR3 in DNA: TGTGCCAGCAGCTTCCCGGTGGGACTAGCGGTTAGCACAGATACGCAGTATTTT. Its translation is CASSFPVGLAVSTDTQYF.

The chain combines TRBV21-1 with TRBJ1-4. TRBV21-1 is a pseudogene. The CDR3 is 17 residues long. CDR3 sequence reads: CASSKTYYREGNEKLFF. CDR3 DNA: TGTGCCAGCAGCAAAACATACTACAGGGAGGGGAATGAAAAACTGTTTTTT.

The J gene is TRBJ1-2, the V gene TRBV10-3; TRBD1 aligns across 8 bases. The CDR3 runs 14 residues. Unmatched junction bases numbered 5, after V lost 6 bases and J lost 2 bases. Germline V lookup: CDR1 ENHRY, CDR2 SYGVKD. In DNA, the CDR3 is TGTGCCATCAGCGATAGACAGGGGAACTATGGCTACACCTTC. Encoded protein: CAISDRQGNYGYTF.

The gene calls are TRBV21-1 and TRBJ1-1; the DNA was not used to check the table's D call, TRBD1. TRBV21-1 is given as a pseudogene. The CDR3 covers 17 residues. CDR3 DNA sequence: TGTGCCAGCAGCAAACAGGGACAGGGGGCCTCGGACACTGAAGCTTTCTTT. Protein: CASSKQGQGASDTEAFF.

There are a few counts of this clone. The V call is TRBV10-3, the J call TRBJ2-3, with TRBD2 matching 9 bases. The CDR3 loop spans 15 amino acids. Germline loops: CDR1 ENHRY, CDR2 SYGVKD. With 5 bases clipped from V and 4 bases from J, the junction kept 7 bases outside the gene matches. The CDR3 reads CAISSPGTSSDTQYF. The CDR3 DNA follows: TGTGCCATCAGTAGCCCCGGGACTAGCTCAGATACGCAGTATTTT.

The chain is built from TRBV5-8 and TRBJ2-1; D is ambiguous. The CDR3 is 12 residues long. V was cut by 3 bases and J by 9 bases, with 10 bases left in between. Germline lookup yields CDR1 SGHTS and CDR2 YDEGEE. CDR3 protein: CASSWKIAEQFF. The CDR3 DNA sequence: TGTGCCAGCAGCTGGAAGATAGCTGAGCAGTTCTTC.

V gene TRBV6-1 combines with J gene TRBJ1-1; 7 nucleotides line up with TRBD1. Unmatched junction bases numbered 6, after V lost 8 bases and J lost 0 bases. The CDR3 extends over 14 amino acids. The germline gives CDR1 MNHNS, CDR2 SASEGT. DNA of the CDR3: TGTGCCAGCCGGGTGACAGGGATGAACACTGAAGCTTTCTTT. It is translated as CASRVTGMNTEAFF.

V gene TRBV5-4 combines with J gene TRBJ1-6, with D unclear. Trimming cost V 0 bases and J 10 bases, with 11 bases left between them. The germline gives CDR1 SGHNT, CDR2 YYREEE (reference sequence). The CDR3 contains 14 residues. The CDR3 spells CASSLDLGGSPLHF. Here the CDR3 DNA reads TGTGCCAGCAGCTTGGACTTAGGCGGATCACCCCTCCACTTT.

The chain employs TRBV6-5 and TRBJ1-2, with 8 bases fitting TRBD1. Per the germline V gene, CDR1 is MNHEY and CDR2 is SVGAGI. The CDR3 has 13 residues. The J segment lost 6 bases and the V segment lost 3 bases, leaving 3 bases of the junction unmatched. In DNA, the CDR3 is TGTGCCAGCAGTTATCTACAGGGGGATGGCTACACCTTC. It yields the protein CASSYLQGDGYTF.

CDR3 loop: CASRTGADTQYF. The CDR3 DNA sequence: TGTGCCAGCAGGACGGGGGCAGATACGCAGTATTTT. The J gene is TRBJ2-3, the V gene TRBV6-5, with TRBD2 as a possible D gene (6 bases). Germline loops: CDR1 MNHEY, CDR2 SVGAGI. Trimming shortened V by 6 bases and J by 4 bases, and 8 bases separated the two germline ends. The CDR3 covers 12 residues.

The chain carries TRBV7-9 and TRBJ2-7; 8 bases map to TRBD2. V lost 4 bases and J lost 2; bases outside the gene matches: 10. The CDR3 is 16 amino acids. Germline V gene data show CDR1 as SEHNR and CDR2 as FQNEAQ (reference sequence). The CDR3 is CASSSRRGDRPYEQYF. The CDR3 nucleotides are TGTGCCAGCAGCTCCCGGCGGGGGGACCGCCCCTACGAGCAGTACTTC.

The gene calls are TRBV6-5 and TRBJ2-3; D is unclear. The CDR3 extends over 13 amino acids. Germline V gene data show CDR1 as MNHEY and CDR2 as SVGAGI. V was pared by 2 bases and J by 1 base, with 4 bases between. The CDR3, as DNA: TGTGCCAGCAGTTACGTTGGCACAGATACGCAGTATTTT. Translated, it gives CASSYVGTDTQYF.

The rearrangement links TRBV9 to TRBJ2-5, with D tentatively TRBD1 (6 bases). The CDR3 loop spans 16 amino acids. V shed 4 bases and J shed 5 bases, with 21 bases lying between them. The V gene's germline CDR1 is SGDLS and CDR2 YYNGEE. In DNA form, the CDR3 reads TGTGCCAGCAGCCATACCACAGGGAAGTCGAGGGAGACCCAGTACTTC. It is translated as CASSHTTGKSRETQYF.

A word on this clone: This CDR3 is also generated by other DNA sequences in the sample. The chain uses TRBV9 and TRBJ2-7; D uncertain. Germline CDR1 SGDLS, CDR2 YYNGEE. V lost 0 bases and J lost 5, with 9 bases in between. The CDR3 runs 13 residues. CDR3 region: CASSVGQGNEQYF. CDR3 nucleotide sequence: TGTGCCAGCAGCGTAGGGCAAGGGAACGAGCAGTACTTC.

The chain recombines TRBV2 with TRBJ2-5; D is uncertain. The germline V and J ends were trimmed by 6 bases and 4 bases, with 12 bases remaining between them. CDR1 is SNHLY and CDR2 is FYNNEI in the germline V gene. There are 13 residues in the CDR3. The DNA for the CDR3 is TGTGCCAGCAGGGAGTATGGGTTAGAGACCCAGTACTTC. Translation: CASREYGLETQYF.

The chain is built from TRBV7-2 and TRBJ1-2, with D maybe TRBD1 (6 bases). This CDR3 comprises 13 residues. CDR1 and CDR2 from the germline V gene are SGHTA and FQGNSA. V shed 5 bases and J shed 2 bases, with 9 bases lying between them. The CDR3 spells CASSPDRNYGYTF. CDR3 nucleotide sequence: TGTGCCAGCAGCCCTGACAGGAACTATGGCTACACCTTC.

The gene calls are TRBV6-6 and TRBJ2-2; 9 nucleotides match TRBD1. The CDR3 covers 15 residues. Germline values: CDR1 MNHNY, CDR2 SVGAGI (reference sequence). V lost 11 bases and J lost 7; bases outside the gene matches: 14. The CDR3 DNA follows: TGTGCCTCAAACACCCGACAGGGGGATCACGGGGAGCTGTTTTTT. Protein: CASNTRQGDHGELFF.

The chain employs TRBV7-3 and TRBJ2-7; D uncertain. The CDR3 loop spans 14 amino acids. V gave up 2 bases and J gave up 3 bases, with 11 bases separating them. Per the germline V gene, CDR1 is SGHTA and CDR2 is FQGTGA. CDR3 amino acids: CASSLFAPGYEQYF. The DNA for the CDR3 is TGTGCCAGCAGCTTATTCGCTCCGGGCTACGAGCAGTACTTC.

The chain has TRBV19 and TRBJ1-2, with unresolved D. V was cut by 2 bases and J by 5 bases, with 9 bases left in between. CDR3 size: 13 residues. CDR1 and CDR2 from the germline V gene are LNHDA and SQIVND (reference sequence). CDR3 in amino acids: CASSIRIGYGYTF. CDR3 in DNA: TGTGCCAGTAGTATAAGGATCGGTTATGGCTACACCTTC.

The chain combines TRBV5-1 with TRBJ2-5; 9 bases line up with TRBD2. Germline loops: CDR1 SGHRS, CDR2 YFSETQ. The length of the CDR3 is 15 residues. The junction had 1 base not matched to a gene; V was cut back by 0 bases and J by 1 base. The CDR3 nucleotides are TGCGCCAGCAGCTTGGTTAGCGGGGGCCAAGAGACCCAGTACTTC. Its protein product is CASSLVSGGQETQYF.

The gene calls are TRBV7-2 and TRBJ2-5; the match to TRBD1 covers 7 bases. The V and J ends lost 3 bases and 3 bases, in that order; junction bases with no gene match: 1. The CDR3 totals 13 residues. CDR1 is SGHTA, CDR2 FQGNSA, per germline. The CDR3 loop reads CASSFTGEETQYF. The DNA of the CDR3 is TGTGCCAGCAGCTTTACAGGGGAAGAGACCCAGTACTTC. The variable domain in full, completed from reference TRBV7-2 and TRBJ2-5, reads GAGVSQSPSNKVTEKGKDVELRCDPISGHTALYWYRQSLGQGLEFLIYFQGNSAPDKSGLPSDRFSAERTGGSVSTLTIQRTQQEDSAVYLCASSFTGEETQYFGPGTRLLVL.

The gene calls are TRBV18 and TRBJ1-3; TRBD1 matches at 7 bases. There are 14 residues in the CDR3. The V and J ends lost 3 bases and 4 bases, in that order; junction bases with no gene match: 3. Germline CDR1 reads KGHSH; CDR2 reads LQKENI. The CDR3 protein is CASSPRGQGNTIYF. In DNA form, the CDR3 reads TGTGCCAGCTCACCGCGGGGACAGGGAAACACCATATATTTT.

The chain links TRBV7-2 to TRBJ2-3; 8 bases map to TRBD2. The CDR3 contains 15 residues. Germline V gene data show CDR1 as SGHTA and CDR2 as FQGNSA. The V and J ends lost 1 base and 6 bases, in that order; junction bases with no gene match: 6. The CDR3 spells CASSLVHGGEDTQYF. CDR3 in DNA: TGTGCCAGCAGCTTAGTACACGGGGGGGAGGATACGCAGTATTTT.

The chain combines TRBV29-1 with TRBJ1-4; TRBD1 agrees at 9 bases. Germline-derived CDR1 and CDR2 are SQVTM and ANQGSEA. The CDR3 is made up of 14 amino acids. The V gene end was trimmed by 4 bases and the J gene end by 7 bases; junction bases not matched to a gene: 7. This CDR3 is CSVVLGQGTEKLFF. The DNA of the CDR3 is TGCAGCGTTGTTCTGGGACAGGGCACTGAAAAACTGTTTTTT.